Following are 12 T cell receptor beta chains from one sample sequenced in a study of identical twins. TCRdb processed the 5' RACE reads anew with MiXCR; each CDR3 protein has one entry. The table lists 550,000 to 800,000 distinct CDR3 sequences, under 8.5% of them singletons. Separately, the same data were catalogued under a study of yellow fever vaccine responses in identical twins.

Material: PBMCs. These receptors all stem from a woman younger than 35 in good health.

The CDR3 protein is CASSLDAAPGGQYV. CDR3 coding DNA: TGCGCCAGCAGCTTGGATGCGGCCCCAGGTGGGCAGTACGTC. The rearrangement uses TRBV5-1 and TRBJ2-7; unclear D gene. Germline V gene data show CDR1 as SGHRS and CDR2 as YFSETQ. The V and J ends lost 0 bases and 9 bases respectively, with 16 bases between them. CDR3 size: 14 residues.

CDR3 residues: CAISELGEQYF. CDR3 nucleotide sequence: TGTGCCATCAGTGAGTTGGGAGAGCAGTACTTC. The V call is TRBV10-3, the J call TRBJ2-7; D uncertain. The CDR3 length is 11 residues. V shed 1 base and J shed 7 bases, with 5 bases lying between them. From germline, CDR1 is ENHRY and CDR2 SYGVKD.

This clonotype was recorded many times. The chain has TRBV6-5 and TRBJ2-2; no definite D call. Germline V gene lookup returns CDR1 MNHEY and CDR2 SVGAGI. V lost 6 bases, J lost 1 base, and 3 bases lay in between. The CDR3 contains 12 residues. CDR3 DNA sequence: TGTGCCAGCAGGATGAACACCGGGGAGCTGTTTTTT. Translating it yields CASRMNTGELFF.

V usage is TRBV6-2 or TRBV6-3 and J usage is TRBJ2-7; 8 nucleotides line up with TRBD2. The germline CDR1 and CDR2 sequences are MNHEY and SVGEGT. After removal of 6 bases from V and 0 bases from J, the junction contained 4 bases not matched to a gene. CDR3 size: 14 residues. The CDR3 region has the DNA TGTGCCAGCAGGGCGGGAGGAAGCTCCTACGAGCAGTACTTC. This sequence encodes CASRAGGSSYEQYF.

This clonotype was counted a few times. The J gene is TRBJ2-2, the V gene TRBV5-1; 9 nucleotides agree with TRBD1. The germline gives CDR1 SGHRS, CDR2 YFSETQ. J was trimmed by 6 bases and V by 5 bases; bases with no gene match: 8. This CDR3 has 15 amino acids. The CDR3 region has the DNA TGCGCCAGCAGGGCGGGACAGGGATTATCCGGGGAGCTGTTTTTT. This encodes CASRAGQGLSGELFF. The full variable domain, with the rest looked up from reference TRBV5-1 and TRBJ2-2, is KAGVTQTPRYLIKTRGQQVTLSCSPISGHRSVSWYQQTPGQGLQFLFEYFSETQRNKGNFPGRFSGRQFSNSRSEMNVSTLELGDSALYLCASRAGQGLSGELFFGEGSRLTVL.

This clonotype was seen more than once but under ten times. This chain links TRBV12-3 or TRBV12-4 with TRBJ1-2; 8 nucleotides match TRBD1. The CDR3 is made up of 16 amino acids. The ends lost 0 bases at V and 4 bases at J; junction bases unmatched: 7. The CDR3 nucleotides are TGTGCCAGCAGTTTAGCAGGAAGGACAGGGATCTATGGCTACACCTTC. Encoded protein: CASSLAGRTGIYGYTF.

This clonotype came up a few times. One end of the junction varies from germline; a read error may be responsible. The chain recombines TRBV12-3 or TRBV12-4 with TRBJ2-7, with D maybe TRBD2 (6 bases). CDR3 length equals 14 residues. The CDR3: CASRPSGGRPTPHF. DNA of the CDR3: TGTGCCAGCAGGCCCTCCGGGGGTAGACCTACCCCTCACTTC.

There are a few counts of this clonotype. V usage is TRBV18 and J usage is TRBJ1-1; 9 bases line up with TRBD1. CDR1 is KGHSH and CDR2 is LQKENI in the germline V gene. The V segment lost 3 bases and the J segment 3 bases; nucleotides outside the gene matches: 8. The CDR3 is made up of 16 amino acids. CDR3 sequence reads: CASSPGTGRADTEAFF. In nucleotides, the CDR3 is TGTGCCAGCTCACCTGGGACAGGGAGAGCGGACACTGAAGCTTTCTTT.

This clonotype has a handful of counts. The chain uses TRBV20-1 and TRBJ2-5; 11 nucleotides line up with TRBD2. The CDR3 contains 14 residues. The germline V gene has CDR1 DFQATT and CDR2 SNEGSKA (reference sequence). Unmatched junction bases numbered 5, after V lost 3 bases and J lost 5 bases. The CDR3 nucleotides are TGCAGTGCTAGGCAAACTAGCGGGAGCGAGACCCAGTACTTC. Residues: CSARQTSGSETQYF.

This clonotype appeared a few times. V usage is TRBV5-1 and J usage is TRBJ2-7; 7 bases line up with TRBD2. CDR1 is SGHRS and CDR2 is YFSETQ in the germline V gene. The CDR3 has 19 amino acids. J gave up 2 bases and V 3 bases, and 20 bases lay outside the gene matches. CDR3 sequence: CASSSAAEAGREGPYEQYF. In nucleotides, the CDR3 is TGCGCCAGCAGCTCGGCGGCCGAGGCGGGAAGGGAGGGCCCCTACGAGCAGTACTTC.

This clonotype was counted ten times or more. This chain joins TRBV10-3 and TRBJ2-1; TRBD2 aligns across 7 bases. The CDR3 covers 14 residues. Trimming at V came to 7 bases and at J to 1 base, leaving 4 bases not matched to a gene. Germline V lookup: CDR1 ENHRY, CDR2 SYGVKD. The CDR3 spells CAIKSSGSYNEQFF. In DNA, the CDR3 is TGTGCCATCAAGTCTAGCGGATCCTACAATGAGCAGTTCTTC.

This clonotype has at least ten counts. V usage is TRBV6-1 and J usage is TRBJ2-7, with 8 positions matching TRBD2. Trimming took 5 bases from V and 0 from J; bases not matched to a gene: 3. Germline V lookup: CDR1 MNHNS, CDR2 SASEGT. The CDR3 extends over 14 amino acids. CDR3 residues: CASSSGGASYEQYF. DNA of the CDR3: TGTGCCAGCAGTAGCGGGGGAGCCTCCTACGAGCAGTACTTC.